This TCR beta chain appears in the sequencing data of a study of graft-versus-host responses after intestinal transplantation. With 0 bases removed from V and 1 base from J, the gap between germline ends came to 21 bases. In germline, CDR1 is LGHNA, CDR2 YNFKEQ. This CDR3 comprises 19 residues. Study-wide points: Allografts of one patient group, those with graft-donor T cell macrochimerism, had high graft-versus-host to host-versus-graft clonal ratios. GvH clones detected in recipient marrow included some appearing first in ileum or blood.

In regard to this clone: Its antigen is currently unknown.

TCRdb's copy holds only in-frame clones and misses some; the assay was immunoSEQ multiplex PCR. The sample consists of about 47,000 clones, approximately 95% of them appearing once. The specimen comprised unstimulated CD8+ T cells sorted from spleen or lymph node cells, sampled before transplant. V is TRBV4-2 and J is TRBJ1-1, with D unclear. The sequence was collected from a human donor who was the organ donor for an intestinal transplant. CDR3 loop: CASSQEILSVDGKNTEAFF. Here the CDR3 DNA reads TGTGCCAGCAGCCAAGAAATATTGTCGGTCGACGGGAAGAACACTGAAGCTTTCTTT.